Below are 21 T cell receptor beta chains sequenced from a single sample in a study of T-cell reconstitution after alpha-beta-depleted transplantation in children. A TCRbeta library incorporating unique molecular identifiers was prepared. TCRdb used MiXCR to reprocess the PCR reads, holding one entry per CDR3 protein. The sample includes a few hundred thousand distinct CDR3 sequences, around 8.9% of them seen just once. The sequencing here drew on PBMCs from the stem cell graft donor, taken from the stem cell graft. All receptors derive from a human donor who donated a stem cell graft to a child with SCID.

This clonotype was detected many times. The chain combines TRBV5-1 with TRBJ1-4; TRBD1 matches 12 bases. The CDR3 sequence is 15 residues long. The germline gives CDR1 SGHRS, CDR2 YFSETQ. J was trimmed by 7 bases and V by 4 bases; bases with no gene match: 5. The CDR3 spells CASSRGQGASEKLFF. DNA for the CDR3: TGCGCCAGCAGCCGGGGACAGGGGGCAAGTGAAAAACTGTTTTTT.

This clonotype was seen ten or more times. The chain recombines TRBV12-3 or TRBV12-4 with TRBJ2-1; 7 bases fit TRBD2. V lost 8 bases to trimming and J lost 1 base; unmatched junction nucleotides: 2. The CDR3 runs 13 residues. CDR3 bases: TGTGCCAGCGGGGGGGGGTCCTACAATGAGCAGTTCTTC. Protein product: CASGGGSYNEQFF.

With respect to this clonotype: It may be a read error: a sequence one base away is much more abundant. The chain carries TRBV19 and TRBJ1-2; D unclear. This CDR3 contains 13 residues. The germline V gene has CDR1 LNHDA and CDR2 SQIVND (reference sequence). Here the CDR3 DNA reads TGTGCCAGTAGTTCAATTCCCGGCTATGACTACACCTTC. Protein sequence: CASSSIPGYDYTF.

This clonotype was counted ten times or more. J is TRBJ2-7 and V is TRBV20-1, with TRBD2 matching 7 bases. J was trimmed by 1 base and V by 4 bases; bases with no gene match: 4. In germline, CDR1 is DFQATT, CDR2 SNEGSKA (reference sequence). This CDR3 has 13 amino acids. The CDR3 here is CSAINGGSYEQYF. Here the CDR3 DNA reads TGCAGTGCTATTAACGGGGGGTCCTACGAGCAGTACTTC.

The rearrangement links TRBV20-1 to TRBJ1-2, with TRBD1 matching 9 bases. The V and J ends lost 6 bases and 4 bases, in that order; junction bases with no gene match: 9. From germline, CDR1 is DFQATT and CDR2 SNEGSKA (reference sequence). The CDR3 length is 14 residues. The CDR3 region is CSARRQGEGYGYTF. Written as DNA, the CDR3 is TGCAGTGCGCGGAGACAGGGGGAAGGCTATGGCTACACCTTC.

This clonotype was detected many times. The chain carries TRBV20-1 and TRBJ2-3; D not resolved. The germline V gene encodes CDR1 DFQATT and CDR2 SNEGSKA (reference sequence). Trimming took 1 base from V and 3 from J, leaving 11 bases between them. CDR3 length: 14 residues. The CDR3 sequence is CSARVGSGTDTQYF. For the CDR3, the DNA is TGCAGTGCTAGAGTGGGAAGTGGGACAGATACGCAGTATTTT.

This clonotype has at least ten counts. The CDR3 sequence is CASSFMLILDSGTEAFF. Written as DNA, the CDR3 is TGTGCCAGCAGCTTTATGCTTATTTTGGACTCCGGTACTGAAGCTTTCTTT. This chain connects TRBV5-8 to TRBJ1-1; D uncertain. This CDR3 has 17 amino acids. Germline-derived CDR1 and CDR2 are SGHTS and YDEGEE. V lost 2 bases and J lost 5, with 22 bases in between.

This chain uses TRBV18 with TRBJ2-1, with D perhaps matching TRBD1 (6 bases). V lost 2 bases and J lost 1, with 15 bases in between. CDR1 is KGHSH and CDR2 is LQKENI in the germline V gene. The CDR3 contains 17 residues. DNA for the CDR3: TGTGCCAGCTCACCAAAAGTCCTGAGGGGGTCCTACAATGAGCAGTTCTTC. Its protein is CASSPKVLRGSYNEQFF.

This clonotype was detected ten times or more. The gene calls are TRBV5-1 and TRBJ2-1, with TRBD1 identical over 8 bases. CDR3 length: 16 amino acids. Losses at the gene ends were 1 base for V and 4 bases for J; bases not matched to a gene: 7. Germline V gene sequence: CDR1 SGHRS, CDR2 YFSETQ. CDR3 coding DNA: TGCGCCAGCAGCTTGATTCCCACAGGGGGGTACAATGAGCAGTTCTTC. Translating it yields CASSLIPTGGYNEQFF.

As regards this clonotype: This may stem from a read error, because a much larger clone lies one nucleotide away. The V gene is TRBV5-5, the J gene TRBJ1-3; no clear D. The CDR3 loop spans 15 amino acids. CDR1 is SGHKS and CDR2 is YYEKEE in the germline V gene (reference sequence). CDR3 in DNA: TGTGCCATCAGCATCGGACCCTCCCCTGGAAACACCATATATTTT. This translates into CAISIGPSPGNTIYF.

This clonotype was seen at least ten times. The V gene is TRBV5-1, the J gene TRBJ2-3; 7 bases are a match to TRBD1. V dropped 2 bases and J dropped 2; count of bases not matched to a gene: 11. Germline V CDR1 and CDR2: SGHRS, YFSETQ. This CDR3 spans 17 amino acids. The CDR3 loop is CASSLSATGWDTDTQYF. Here the CDR3 DNA reads TGCGCCAGCAGCTTAAGCGCGACAGGGTGGGACACAGATACGCAGTATTTT.

This clonotype was counted many times. This chain connects TRBV6-2 or TRBV6-3 to TRBJ1-2; D is perhaps TRBD1 (5 bases). Germline V lookup: CDR1 MNHEY, CDR2 SVGEGT. V was clipped by 6 bases and J by 8 bases, with 16 bases between them. This CDR3 comprises 13 residues. For the CDR3, the DNA is TGTGCCAGCAGCCCCGGGACGGCTAGGGGCTACACCTTC. It specifies CASSPGTARGYTF.

There are many counts of this clonotype. The rearrangement links TRBV3-1 to TRBJ1-3; the match to TRBD1 covers 9 bases. The ends lost 6 bases at V and 1 base at J; junction bases unmatched: 7. Germline V gene lookup returns CDR1 LGHDT and CDR2 YNNKEL (reference sequence). This CDR3 has 16 residues. The CDR3 protein is CASRLTGGQSGNTIYF. The CDR3 bases are TGTGCCAGCAGACTTACAGGGGGCCAATCTGGAAACACCATATATTTT.

Ten or more counts support this clonotype. The J gene is TRBJ2-5, the V gene TRBV2; TRBD2 matches at 13 bases. Trimming cost V 6 bases and J 3 bases; bases outside gene matches: 4. In germline, CDR1 is SNHLY, CDR2 FYNNEI. CDR3 length equals 15 residues. The CDR3 DNA reads as TGTGCCAGCAGCGTCACTAGCGGGGGGGAAGAGACCCAGTACTTC. It codes for CASSVTSGGEETQYF.

This clonotype has a handful of counts. The chain combines TRBV7-9 with TRBJ2-3; 8 nucleotides align to TRBD1. V shed 5 bases and J 4 bases; nucleotides not matched to a gene: 11. CDR3 length: 16 residues. Germline CDR1 SEHNR, CDR2 FQNEAQ (reference sequence). In DNA, the CDR3 is TGTGCCAGCAGCCCCGTAGGGACAGGTAACCCAGATACGCAGTATTTT. Its protein is CASSPVGTGNPDTQYF.

This clonotype was counted ten times or more. V gene TRBV19 combines with J gene TRBJ1-5; possible D gene TRBD1, 6 bases. V lost 7 bases to trimming and J lost 2 bases, with 21 bases between them. The CDR3 contains 17 residues. From germline, CDR1 is LNHDA and CDR2 SQIVND (reference sequence). The CDR3 reads CASTIPGTKRGNQPQHF. DNA of the CDR3: TGTGCCAGTACCATCCCCGGGACAAAACGGGGCAATCAGCCCCAGCATTTT.

The chain couples TRBV6-5 to TRBJ1-2; TRBD1 might be the D (6 bases). The CDR3 loop spans 14 amino acids. The germline V gene has CDR1 MNHEY and CDR2 SVGAGI. Between the trimmed V and J ends, which lost 0 bases and 6 bases, there was a span of 11 bases. This chain's CDR3 is CASSYSSGADGYTF. The CDR3 DNA reads as TGTGCCAGCAGTTACTCATCGGGGGCTGATGGCTACACCTTC.

This clonotype appeared many times. V usage is TRBV20-1 and J usage is TRBJ1-5; D is possibly TRBD1 (5 bases). The CDR3 has 13 amino acids. CDR1 is DFQATT and CDR2 is SNEGSKA in the germline V gene (reference sequence). Trimming left V 6 bases short and J 0 bases short, with 9 bases between. CDR3 sequence reads: CSAPQGSNQPQHF. In nucleotides, the CDR3 is TGCAGTGCCCCCCAGGGTAGCAATCAGCCCCAGCATTTT.

This clonotype was found a few times. J is TRBJ1-2 and V is TRBV2; D unresolved. This CDR3 comprises 11 residues. The germline gives CDR1 SNHLY, CDR2 FYNNEI. Trimming stripped 0 bases from V and 9 bases from J, with 5 bases between. The CDR3 region has the DNA TGTGCCAGCAGTGAAGCGCTGCGCTACACCTTC. This encodes CASSEALRYTF.

This clonotype was detected many times. This chain connects TRBV19 to TRBJ2-3; possible D gene TRBD2, 7 bases. Germline V gives CDR1 LNHDA, CDR2 SQIVND (reference sequence). CDR3 size: 15 residues. V lost 7 bases, J lost 0 bases, and 14 bases lay in between. CDR3 loop: CASTWGGQSTDTQYF. The CDR3 DNA follows: TGTGCCAGTACTTGGGGGGGGCAAAGCACAGATACGCAGTATTTT.

This clonotype was seen ten or more times. The chain recombines TRBV27 with TRBJ1-5; 8 nucleotides line up with TRBD1. CDR1 and CDR2 from the germline V gene are MNHEY and SMNVEV (reference sequence). After removal of 6 bases from V and 1 base from J, the junction contained 5 bases not matched to a gene. This CDR3 comprises 15 residues. CDR3 in DNA: TGTGCCAGCAGCCCCCGGGACAGGAGCAATCAGCCCCAGCATTTT. Translation gives CASSPRDRSNQPQHF.